This record concerns one T cell receptor beta chain sequence. The antigen remains undetermined. The source of the sample is a study of cytomegalovirus exposure and HLA in healthy donors. Study background: The roughly 120 validation repertoires, a later analysis reported, used the same platform as the 666 first-cohort repertoires. Overall study findings and caveats: Most TCR sequences were rare, but some public TCRs occurred in many donors. Reported results showed that the classifier diagnosed cytomegalovirus status with high specificity and sensitivity. Researchers reported that a few CMV-associated chains were confirmed in vitro as CMV antigen-specific.

Germline assignment: CDR1 MGHRA and CDR2 YSYEKL. The CDR3 consists of 20 residues. J was trimmed by 0 bases and V by 3 bases; bases with no gene match: 14. The method was immunoSEQ multiplex PCR; TCRdb's version includes in-frame clones alone and lacks a portion of them. Of roughly 100,000 clones listed, about 85% were seen once; the top ten hold less than 2%. Sequencing used PBMCs. The sequence was collected from a woman aged 18 to 35 in good health and CMV-seropositive. The V call is TRBV4-1, the J call TRBJ1-3, with TRBD1 identical over 10 bases. The CDR3 is CASSQRGGTGALGSGNTIYF. The CDR3 bases are TGCGCCAGCAGCCAGAGAGGGGGGACAGGGGCTTTGGGCTCTGGAAACACCATATATTTT.